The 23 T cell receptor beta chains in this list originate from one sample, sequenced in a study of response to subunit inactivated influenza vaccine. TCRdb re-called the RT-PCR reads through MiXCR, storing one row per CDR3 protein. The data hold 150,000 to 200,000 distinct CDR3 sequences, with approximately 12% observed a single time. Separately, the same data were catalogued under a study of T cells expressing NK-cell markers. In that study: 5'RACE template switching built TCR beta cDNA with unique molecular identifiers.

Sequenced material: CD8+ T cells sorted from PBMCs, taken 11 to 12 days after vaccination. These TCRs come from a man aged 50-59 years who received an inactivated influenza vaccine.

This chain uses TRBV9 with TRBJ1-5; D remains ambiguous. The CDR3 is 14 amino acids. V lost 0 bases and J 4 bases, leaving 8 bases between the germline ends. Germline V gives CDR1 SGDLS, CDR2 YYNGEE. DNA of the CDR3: TGTGCCAGCAGCGTAGGTTTTCAAAATCAGCCCCAGCATTTT. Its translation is CASSVGFQNQPQHF.

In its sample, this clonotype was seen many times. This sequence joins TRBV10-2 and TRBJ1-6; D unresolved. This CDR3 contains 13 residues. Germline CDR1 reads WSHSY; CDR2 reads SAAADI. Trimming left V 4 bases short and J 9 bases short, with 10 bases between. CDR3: CASSVGLRSPLHF. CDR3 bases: TGCGCCAGCAGTGTAGGGCTACGTTCACCCCTCCACTTT.

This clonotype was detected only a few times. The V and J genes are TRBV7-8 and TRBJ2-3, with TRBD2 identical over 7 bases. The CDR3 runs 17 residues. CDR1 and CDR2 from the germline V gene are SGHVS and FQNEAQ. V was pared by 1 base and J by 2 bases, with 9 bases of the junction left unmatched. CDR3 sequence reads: CASSLDGSGSATDTQYF. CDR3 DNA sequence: TGTGCCAGCAGCTTAGACGGTAGCGGGTCTGCCACAGATACGCAGTATTTT. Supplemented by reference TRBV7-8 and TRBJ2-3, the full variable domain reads GAGVSQSPRYKVAKRGQDVALRCDPISGHVSLFWYQQALGQGPEFLTYFQNEAQLDKSGLPSDRFFAERPEGSVSTLKIQRTQQEDSAVYLCASSLDGSGSATDTQYFGPGTRLTVL.

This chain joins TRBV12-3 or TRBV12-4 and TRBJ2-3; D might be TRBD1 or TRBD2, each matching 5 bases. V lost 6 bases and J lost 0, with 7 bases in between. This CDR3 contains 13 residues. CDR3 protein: CASSWGSTDTQYF. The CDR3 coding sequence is TGTGCCAGCAGCTGGGGGAGCACAGATACGCAGTATTTT.

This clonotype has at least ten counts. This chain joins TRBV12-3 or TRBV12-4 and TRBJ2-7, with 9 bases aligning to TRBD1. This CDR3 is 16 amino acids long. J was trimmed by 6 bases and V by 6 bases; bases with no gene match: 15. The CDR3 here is CASRDLRQGEGSEQYF. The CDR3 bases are TGTGCCAGCAGGGATCTAAGACAGGGGGAAGGGTCCGAGCAGTACTTC.

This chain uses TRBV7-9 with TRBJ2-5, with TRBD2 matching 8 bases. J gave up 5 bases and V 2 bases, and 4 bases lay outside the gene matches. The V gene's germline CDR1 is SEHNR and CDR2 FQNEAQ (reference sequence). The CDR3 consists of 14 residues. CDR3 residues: CASSLTRGEETQYF. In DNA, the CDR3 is TGTGCCAGCAGCTTAACGCGGGGGGAGGAGACCCAGTACTTC.

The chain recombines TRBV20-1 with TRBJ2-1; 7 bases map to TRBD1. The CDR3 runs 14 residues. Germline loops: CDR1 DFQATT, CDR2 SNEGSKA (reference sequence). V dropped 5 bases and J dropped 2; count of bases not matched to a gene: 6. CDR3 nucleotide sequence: TGCAGTGCTGCGGACAGGCACCCCTACAATGAGCAGTTCTTC. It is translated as CSAADRHPYNEQFF.

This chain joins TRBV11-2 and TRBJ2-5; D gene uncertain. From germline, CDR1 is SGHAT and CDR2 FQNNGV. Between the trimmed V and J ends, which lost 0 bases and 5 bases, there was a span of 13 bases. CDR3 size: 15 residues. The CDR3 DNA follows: TGTGCCAGCAGCTTAGAGTTGGGCAGGTTGGAGACCCAGTACTTC. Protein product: CASSLELGRLETQYF.

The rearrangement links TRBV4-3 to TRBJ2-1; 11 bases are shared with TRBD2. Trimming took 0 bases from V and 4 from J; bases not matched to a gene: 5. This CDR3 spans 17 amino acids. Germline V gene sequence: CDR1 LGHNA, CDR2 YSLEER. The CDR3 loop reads CASSQEWLAGGYNEQFF. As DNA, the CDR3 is TGCGCCAGCAGCCAAGAATGGCTAGCGGGAGGTTACAATGAGCAGTTCTTC.

The CDR3 sequence is CASSNPNMDSRTIQYF. CDR3 coding DNA: TGTGCCAGCAGTAACCCCAATATGGATAGCCGTACCATTCAGTACTTC. The chain combines TRBV28 with TRBJ2-4; D unresolved. V lost 5 bases and J 9 bases, leaving 23 bases between the germline ends. The CDR3 consists of 16 residues. Per germline, CDR1 MDHEN and CDR2 SYDVKM.

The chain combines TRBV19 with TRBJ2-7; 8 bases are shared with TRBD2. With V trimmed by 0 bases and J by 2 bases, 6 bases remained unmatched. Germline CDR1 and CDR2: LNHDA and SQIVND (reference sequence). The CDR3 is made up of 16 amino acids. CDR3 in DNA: TGTGCCAGTAGTATAGATGATGGGACTAGTACCTACGAGCAGTACTTC. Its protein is CASSIDDGTSTYEQYF.

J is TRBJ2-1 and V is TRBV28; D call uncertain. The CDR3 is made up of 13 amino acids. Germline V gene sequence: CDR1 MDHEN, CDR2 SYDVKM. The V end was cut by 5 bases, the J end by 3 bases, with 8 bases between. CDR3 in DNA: TGTGCCAGCAGTAGGTTATTCTACAATGAGCAGTTCTTC. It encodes CASSRLFYNEQFF.

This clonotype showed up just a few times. CDR3: CASSLTGQGGYGYTF. The CDR3 nucleotides read TGTGCCAGCAGTTTGACAGGACAGGGTGGTTATGGCTACACCTTC. The chain employs TRBV27 and TRBJ1-2; 8 positions agree with TRBD1. The germline V gene encodes CDR1 MNHEY and CDR2 SMNVEV (reference sequence). Trimming cost V 3 bases and J 5 bases; bases outside gene matches: 8. There are 15 residues in the CDR3.

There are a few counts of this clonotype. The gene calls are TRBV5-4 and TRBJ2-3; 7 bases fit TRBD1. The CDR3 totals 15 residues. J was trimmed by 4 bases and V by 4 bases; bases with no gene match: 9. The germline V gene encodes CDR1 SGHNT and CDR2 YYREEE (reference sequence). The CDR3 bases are TGTGCCAGCAGCCCATCCGACAGGGTGGCAGATACGCAGTATTTT. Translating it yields CASSPSDRVADTQYF. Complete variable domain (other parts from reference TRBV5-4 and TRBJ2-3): ETGVTQSPTHLIKTRGQQVTLRCSSQSGHNTVSWYQQALGQGPQFIFQYYREEENGRGNFPPRFSGLQFPNYSSELNVNALELDDSALYLCASSPSDRVADTQYFGPGTRLTVL.

CDR3 in DNA: TGTGCCAGCACCCCAAGGTTTGTTGAGCAGTTCTTC. This codes for CASTPRFVEQFF. The chain carries TRBV12-3 or TRBV12-4 and TRBJ2-1; D gene ambiguous. The CDR3 runs to 12 residues. V dropped 7 bases and J dropped 9 bases, with 13 bases sitting between them.

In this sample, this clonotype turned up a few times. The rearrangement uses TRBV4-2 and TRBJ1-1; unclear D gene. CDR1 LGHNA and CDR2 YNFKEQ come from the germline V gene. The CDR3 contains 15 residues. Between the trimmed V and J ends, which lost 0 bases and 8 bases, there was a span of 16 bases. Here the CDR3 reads CASSQEGGGQNEAFF. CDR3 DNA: TGTGCCAGCAGCCAAGAAGGAGGAGGTCAGAACGAAGCTTTCTTT.

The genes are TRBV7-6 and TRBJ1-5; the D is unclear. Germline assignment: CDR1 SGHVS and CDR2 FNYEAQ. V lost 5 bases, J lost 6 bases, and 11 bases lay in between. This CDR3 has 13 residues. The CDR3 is CASSQSVVQPQHF. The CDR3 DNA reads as TGTGCCAGCAGCCAATCAGTTGTTCAGCCCCAGCATTTT.

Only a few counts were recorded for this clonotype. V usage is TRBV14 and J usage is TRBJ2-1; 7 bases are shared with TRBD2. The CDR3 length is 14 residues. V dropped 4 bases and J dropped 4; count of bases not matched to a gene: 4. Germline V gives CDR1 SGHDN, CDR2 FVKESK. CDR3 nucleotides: TGTGCCAGCAGCCGCGGGAGCGGGTACAATGAGCAGTTCTTC. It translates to CASSRGSGYNEQFF.

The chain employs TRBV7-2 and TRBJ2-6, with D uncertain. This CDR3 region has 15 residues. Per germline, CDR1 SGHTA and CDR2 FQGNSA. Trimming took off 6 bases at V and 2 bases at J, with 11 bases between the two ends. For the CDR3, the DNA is TGTGCCAGCAGTTTCTGGTGGACTGGGGCCAACGTCCTGACTTTC. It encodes CASSFWWTGANVLTF.

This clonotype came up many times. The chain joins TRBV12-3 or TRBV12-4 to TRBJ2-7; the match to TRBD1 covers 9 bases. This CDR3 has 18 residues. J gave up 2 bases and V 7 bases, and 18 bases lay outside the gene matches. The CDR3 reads CASKPALRRQGDTYEQYF. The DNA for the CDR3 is TGTGCCAGCAAGCCAGCCCTCCGAAGACAGGGGGACACCTACGAGCAGTACTTC.

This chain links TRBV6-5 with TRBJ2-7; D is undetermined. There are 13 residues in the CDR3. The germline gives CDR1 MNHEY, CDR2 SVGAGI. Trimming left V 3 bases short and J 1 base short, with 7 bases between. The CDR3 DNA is TGTGCCAGCAGTTATTCAGTTTCCTACGAGCAGTACTTC. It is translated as CASSYSVSYEQYF.

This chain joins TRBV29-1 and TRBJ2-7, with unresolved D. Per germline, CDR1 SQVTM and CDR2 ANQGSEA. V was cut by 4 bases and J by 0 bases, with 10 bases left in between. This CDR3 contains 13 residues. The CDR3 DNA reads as TGCAGCGTTGTCGAGTTGAGCTCCTACGAGCAGTACTTC. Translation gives CSVVELSSYEQYF.

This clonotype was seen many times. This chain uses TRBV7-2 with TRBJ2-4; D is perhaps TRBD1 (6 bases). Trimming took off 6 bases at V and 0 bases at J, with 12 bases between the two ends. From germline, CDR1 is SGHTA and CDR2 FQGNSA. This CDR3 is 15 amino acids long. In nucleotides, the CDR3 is TGTGCCAGCAGTGGACAGACGCTAGCCAAAAACATTCAGTACTTC. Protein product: CASSGQTLAKNIQYF.